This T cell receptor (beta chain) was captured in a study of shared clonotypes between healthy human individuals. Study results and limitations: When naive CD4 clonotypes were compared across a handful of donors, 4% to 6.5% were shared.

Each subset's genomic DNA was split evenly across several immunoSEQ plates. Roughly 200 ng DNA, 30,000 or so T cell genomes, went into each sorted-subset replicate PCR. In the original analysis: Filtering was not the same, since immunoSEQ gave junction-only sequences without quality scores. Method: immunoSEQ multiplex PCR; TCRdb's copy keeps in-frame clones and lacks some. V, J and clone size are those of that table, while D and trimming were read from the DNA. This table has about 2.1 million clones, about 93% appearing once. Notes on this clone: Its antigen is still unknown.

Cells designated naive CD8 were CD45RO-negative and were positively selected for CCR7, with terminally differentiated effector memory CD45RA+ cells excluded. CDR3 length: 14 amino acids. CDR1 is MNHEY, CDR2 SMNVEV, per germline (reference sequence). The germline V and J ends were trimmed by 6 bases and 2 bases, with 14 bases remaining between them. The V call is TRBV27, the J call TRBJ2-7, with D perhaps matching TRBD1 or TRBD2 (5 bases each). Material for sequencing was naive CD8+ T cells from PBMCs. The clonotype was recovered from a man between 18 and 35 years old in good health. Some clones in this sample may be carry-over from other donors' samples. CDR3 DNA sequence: TGTGCCAGCAGGTCCTCTGTGGGGGCCTACGAGCAGTACTTC. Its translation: CASRSSVGAYEQYF.